Presented here are 27 T cell receptor beta chains from one specimen sequenced in a study of T cells after yellow fever vaccination. Each CDR3 protein gets one entry after TCRdb re-called the 5' RACE reads with MiXCR. The sample holds about 45,000 distinct CDR3 sequences, around 6.8% seen once. The specimen comprised PBMCs, either bulk or a sorted T-cell subset (CD4+, CD8+, memory, or dextramer-sorted; not recorded which), sampled 45 days after the yellow fever booster vaccination. These receptors were taken from a man aged 25-40 years who received the YFV17D yellow fever vaccine.

This clonotype came up a few times. The CDR3 reads CASRPDMTGSREKLFF. CDR3 in DNA: TGTGCCAGCAGACCTGATATGACAGGGAGTCGTGAAAAACTGTTTTTT. V usage is TRBV6-1 and J usage is TRBJ1-4; 7 positions match TRBD1. Losses at the gene ends were 6 bases for V and 7 bases for J; bases not matched to a gene: 14. Germline V gives CDR1 MNHNS, CDR2 SASEGT. CDR3 size: 16 residues.

This clonotype was observed at least ten times. This sequence joins TRBV24-1 and TRBJ2-1; TRBD1 or TRBD2 may be the D gene (5 bases each). Trimming removed 6 bases at V and 6 bases at J, with 17 bases between. Looked up from germline, CDR1 is KGHDR and CDR2 is SFDVKD. The CDR3 totals 15 residues. CDR3 amino acids: CATSKGPPKANEQFF. In DNA form, the CDR3 reads TGTGCCACCAGTAAGGGACCACCGAAGGCCAATGAGCAGTTCTTC.

A few counts support this clonotype. This chain joins TRBV11-1 and TRBJ1-2; possibly TRBD1 for D (5 bases). Germline V gene data show CDR1 as SGHAT and CDR2 as FQDESV (reference sequence). V lost 6 bases and J lost 0, with 23 bases in between. This CDR3 has 18 residues. CDR3 sequence: CASSPRDVESPSNYGYTF. DNA of the CDR3: TGTGCCAGCAGTCCCCGGGACGTGGAGTCCCCGTCTAACTATGGCTACACCTTC.

The sample holds a few counts of this clonotype. The CDR3 protein is CASSLAQGEYEQYF. The CDR3 DNA is TGTGCCAGCAGCTTGGCTCAGGGGGAGTACGAGCAGTACTTC. The chain employs TRBV7-2 and TRBJ2-7; TRBD1 agrees at 7 bases. V dropped 3 bases and J dropped 4; count of bases not matched to a gene: 6. The germline gives CDR1 SGHTA, CDR2 FQGNSA. This CDR3 contains 14 residues.

Regarding this clonotype: Mismatch with germline at one junction end may stem from a read error. The J gene is TRBJ1-1, the V gene TRBV7-8, with unresolved D. The CDR3 is 15 amino acids. Germline-derived CDR1 and CDR2 are SGHVS and FQNEAQ. CDR3 nucleotide sequence: TGTGCCAGCAGCTCGGGAAATCTGAAGAACGCTGAAGCTTTCTTT. Protein product: CASSSGNLKNAEAFF. Variable domain in full (rest from reference TRBV7-8 and TRBJ1-1): GAGVSQSPRYKVAKRGQDVALRCDPISGHVSLFWYQQALGQGPEFLTYFQNEAQLDKSGLPSDRFFAERPEGSVSTLKIQRTQQEDSAVYLCASSSGNLKNAEAFFGQGTRLTVV.

This clonotype was detected ten times or more. The chain is built from TRBV5-1 and TRBJ2-5; D ambiguous. Germline V gives CDR1 SGHRS, CDR2 YFSETQ. V was shortened by 0 bases and J by 5 bases, with 11 bases between the two germline ends. This CDR3 is 14 amino acids long. The CDR3 protein is CASSLVLARETQYF. The CDR3 region has the DNA TGCGCCAGCAGCTTGGTGTTAGCCCGGGAGACCCAGTACTTC.

Relative to its sample, this clonotype is medium-sized (0.01 to 0.1%). The V call is TRBV7-2, the J call TRBJ2-3; TRBD1 agrees at 8 bases. Germline V gene sequence: CDR1 SGHTA, CDR2 FQGNSA. The V segment lost 5 bases and the J segment 0 bases; nucleotides outside the gene matches: 4. CDR3 size: 15 residues. CDR3 in DNA: TGTGCCAGCAGCATACAGGGGGGCAGCACAGATACGCAGTATTTT. This translates into CASSIQGGSTDTQYF.

V and J are TRBV11-2 and TRBJ2-7, with D tentatively TRBD2 (6 bases). The CDR3 contains 15 residues. The germline V gene has CDR1 SGHAT and CDR2 FQNNGV. V dropped 5 bases and J dropped 0 bases, with 14 bases sitting between them. The CDR3: CASSPQPGLSYEQYF. The DNA of the CDR3 is TGTGCCAGCAGCCCGCAGCCGGGACTCTCCTACGAGCAGTACTTC.

This clonotype was seen many times. This sequence joins TRBV20-1 and TRBJ2-4; 9 bases are a match to TRBD1. The trim removed 5 bases at V and 6 bases at J, leaving 5 bases unmatched. Germline lookup yields CDR1 DFQATT and CDR2 SNEGSKA (reference sequence). The CDR3 runs 13 residues. CDR3 residues: CSAEPGQGNIQYF. CDR3 coding DNA: TGCAGTGCTGAACCGGGACAGGGAAACATTCAGTACTTC.

Many counts were recorded for this clonotype. The chain uses TRBV29-1 and TRBJ2-5, with a tentative D call TRBD1 (6 bases). Trimming removed 4 bases at V and 3 bases at J, with 12 bases between. Germline CDR1 reads SQVTM; CDR2 reads ANQGSEA. The CDR3 runs to 13 residues. The CDR3 nucleotides are TGCAGCGTTGCAAACAGGGCGAAAGAGACCCAGTACTTC. Translated, it gives CSVANRAKETQYF.

At least ten counts were recorded for this clonotype. Because the CDR3's place on the DNA is in doubt, the DNA is left out and the CDR3 is given as listed by TCRdb. The J gene is TRBJ2-2, the V gene TRBV5-6. The CDR3 extends over 13 residues, inclusive of both ends. Germline values: CDR1 SGHDT, CDR2 YYEEEE. The CDR3 sequence is CASSFGSGGELFF.

The rearrangement links TRBV20-1 to TRBJ2-2; 12 positions agree with TRBD2. Germline lookup yields CDR1 DFQATT and CDR2 SNEGSKA (reference sequence). With 0 bases clipped from V and 7 bases from J, the junction kept 9 bases outside the gene matches. CDR3 length equals 17 residues. CDR3 in DNA: TGCAGTGCTAGAGACCTTACTAGCGGGAGGAGGGTCGGGGAGCTGTTTTTT. Amino acid sequence: CSARDLTSGRRVGELFF.

This clonotype was detected ten times or more. CDR3 coding DNA: TGTGCCAGCAGTGGTCAGGGATTCAAGGATGAGCAGTTCTTC. Its translation is CASSGQGFKDEQFF. J is TRBJ2-1 and V is TRBV6-1; maybe TRBD1 (5 bases). Trimming removed 4 bases at V and 8 bases at J, with 15 bases between. This CDR3 contains 14 residues. CDR1 MNHNS and CDR2 SASEGT come from the germline V gene.

This clonotype was seen many times. The chain links TRBV4-3 to TRBJ2-4; 8 bases agree with TRBD2. Per the germline V gene, CDR1 is LGHNA and CDR2 is YSLEER. CDR3 length: 14 amino acids. After removal of 3 bases from V and 10 bases from J, the junction contained 8 bases not matched to a gene. The CDR3 is CASSHRAGEGIQYF. Here the CDR3 DNA reads TGCGCCAGCAGCCACCGAGCGGGAGAGGGGATTCAGTACTTC.

With regard to this clonotype: One base away lies a much larger clone, so this may be a sequencing read error. The chain employs TRBV2 and TRBJ1-4, with 11 bases that match TRBD1. CDR3 length equals 16 residues. The V gene end was trimmed by 7 bases and the J gene end by 4 bases; junction bases not matched to a gene: 8. Germline loops: CDR1 SNHLY, CDR2 FYNNEI. CDR3 amino acids: CASTPGQGACNEKLFF. The CDR3 DNA follows: TGTGCCAGCACCCCCGGACAGGGGGCGTGTAATGAAAAACTGTTTTTT. Full variable domain (rest looked up from reference TRBV2 and TRBJ1-4): EPEVTQTPSHQVTQMGQEVILRCVPISNHLYFYWYRQILGQKVEFLVSFYNNEISEKSEIFDDQFSVERPDGSNFTLKIRSTKLEDSAMYFCASTPGQGACNEKLFFGSGTQLSVL.

This clonotype was recorded a few times. The V call is TRBV3-1, the J call TRBJ1-2; D call uncertain. The CDR3 runs 14 residues. Trimming removed 4 bases from V and 7 bases from J, with 16 bases in between. CDR1 and CDR2 (germline): LGHDT, YNNKEL (reference sequence). CDR3 amino acids: CASSLSDPFRGYTF. CDR3 nucleotide sequence: TGTGCCAGCAGCCTCAGTGACCCCTTTCGTGGCTACACCTTC.

This clonotype was counted ten times or more. The chain links TRBV11-2 to TRBJ2-3, with 12 positions matching TRBD2. Germline values: CDR1 SGHAT, CDR2 FQNNGV. The V segment lost 4 bases and the J segment 3 bases; nucleotides outside the gene matches: 14. This CDR3 region has 19 residues. The CDR3 here is CASSSGGTSGYYGTDTQYF. The CDR3 nucleotides read TGTGCCAGCAGCTCGGGAGGGACTAGCGGGTACTACGGGACAGATACGCAGTATTTT.

This clonotype was seen ten or more times. This chain connects TRBV9 to TRBJ2-2; the D is unclear. The V and J ends lost 1 base and 6 bases respectively, with 13 bases between them. This CDR3 is built from 15 residues. Germline V lookup: CDR1 SGDLS, CDR2 YYNGEE. DNA of the CDR3: TGTGCCAGCAGCGTAAGCCCCGATGGACCCGGGGAGCTGTTTTTT. Residues: CASSVSPDGPGELFF.

The sample holds many counts of this clonotype. This rearrangement joins TRBV19 to TRBJ1-1; D may be TRBD1 (5 bases). The CDR3 sequence is 15 residues long. V lost 9 bases and J 0 bases, leaving 17 bases between the germline ends. Germline CDR1 reads LNHDA; CDR2 reads SQIVND (reference sequence). CDR3 bases: TGTGCCAGCAAAGGTTCGGGGGGAATGAACACTGAAGCTTTCTTT. It encodes CASKGSGGMNTEAFF.

This clonotype was seen ten or more times. The rearrangement uses TRBV24-1 and TRBJ2-1; unclear D gene. Germline CDR1 and CDR2: KGHDR and SFDVKD. The CDR3 is 14 amino acids. V lost 2 bases to trimming and J lost 6 bases, with 10 bases between them. The CDR3 coding sequence is TGTGCCACCAGTGATTGGCTCCCCGGCAATGAGCAGTTCTTC. Translation: CATSDWLPGNEQFF.

Ten or more counts support this clonotype. This sequence joins TRBV2 and TRBJ2-1, with no clear D. The germline gives CDR1 SNHLY, CDR2 FYNNEI. V shed 2 bases and J shed 10 bases, with 9 bases lying between them. There are 12 residues in the CDR3. The CDR3 DNA is TGTGCCAGCAGTGAACGAGGACCGGAGCAGTTCTTC. Translating gives CASSERGPEQFF. Combining the CDR3 with reference TRBV2 and TRBJ2-1 gives the whole variable domain EPEVTQTPSHQVTQMGQEVILRCVPISNHLYFYWYRQILGQKVEFLVSFYNNEISEKSEIFDDQFSVERPDGSNFTLKIRSTKLEDSAMYFCASSERGPEQFFGPGTRLTVL.

This clonotype was detected ten times or more. CDR3 nucleotides: TGTGCCACACTACCCAGCGGTAGCGGGAGAACCGGGGAGCTGTTTTTT. Protein sequence: CATLPSGSGRTGELFF. This chain links TRBV6-2 or TRBV6-3 with TRBJ2-2; 9 bases match TRBD2. The trim removed 10 bases at V and 5 bases at J, leaving 14 bases unmatched. The CDR3 is 16 amino acids. Germline V gene lookup returns CDR1 MNHEY and CDR2 SVGEGT.

This clonotype was seen at least ten times. The chain has TRBV12-3 or TRBV12-4 and TRBJ2-2, with 10 positions matching TRBD2. The CDR3 contains 17 residues. Unmatched junction bases numbered 9, after V lost 2 bases and J lost 6 bases. The DNA for the CDR3 is TGTGCCAGCAGTTTACCACCCCTAGCGGGGGTACCCGGGGAGCTGTTTTTT. Encoded protein: CASSLPPLAGVPGELFF.

This clonotype was seen many times. The CDR3 nucleotides are TGTGCCACCAGCAGAGTGTGGCAGGGGAACGATGAGCAGTTCTTC. This translates into CATSRVWQGNDEQFF. The rearrangement links TRBV15 to TRBJ2-1, with a tentative D call TRBD1 (6 bases). V lost 1 base and J 8 bases, leaving 15 bases between the germline ends. The V gene's germline CDR1 is LNHNV and CDR2 YYDKDF (reference sequence). This CDR3 is 15 amino acids long.

This clonotype has a count of ten or more. The chain recombines TRBV24-1 with TRBJ1-2; 10 bases are shared with TRBD1. V trimming: 3 bases; J trimming: 4 bases; junction bases outside the gene matches: 4. CDR1 and CDR2 (germline): KGHDR, SFDVKD. The CDR3 sequence is 15 residues long. CDR3 residues: CATSDPTGGSYGYTF. In DNA form, the CDR3 reads TGTGCCACCAGTGATCCGACAGGGGGCTCCTATGGCTACACCTTC.

A few counts support this clonotype. This chain uses TRBV19 with TRBJ2-7, with 12 bases lining up with TRBD1. Per the germline V gene, CDR1 is LNHDA and CDR2 is SQIVND (reference sequence). The V gene end was trimmed by 3 bases and the J gene end by 4 bases; junction bases not matched to a gene: 1. CDR3 length: 14 residues. The DNA of the CDR3 is TGTGCCAGTAGTATGGGACAGGGGGCATACGAGCAGTACTTC. Translated, it gives CASSMGQGAYEQYF.

The chain recombines TRBV28 with TRBJ2-6; 7 nucleotides line up with TRBD2. CDR3 length: 16 amino acids. The germline gives CDR1 MDHEN, CDR2 SYDVKM. The V and J ends lost 6 bases and 2 bases, in that order; junction bases with no gene match: 7. CDR3 nucleotides: TGTGCCAGCAGCTCGGCGGGAGCCCCTGGGGCCAACGTCCTGACTTTC. Translation gives CASSSAGAPGANVLTF.